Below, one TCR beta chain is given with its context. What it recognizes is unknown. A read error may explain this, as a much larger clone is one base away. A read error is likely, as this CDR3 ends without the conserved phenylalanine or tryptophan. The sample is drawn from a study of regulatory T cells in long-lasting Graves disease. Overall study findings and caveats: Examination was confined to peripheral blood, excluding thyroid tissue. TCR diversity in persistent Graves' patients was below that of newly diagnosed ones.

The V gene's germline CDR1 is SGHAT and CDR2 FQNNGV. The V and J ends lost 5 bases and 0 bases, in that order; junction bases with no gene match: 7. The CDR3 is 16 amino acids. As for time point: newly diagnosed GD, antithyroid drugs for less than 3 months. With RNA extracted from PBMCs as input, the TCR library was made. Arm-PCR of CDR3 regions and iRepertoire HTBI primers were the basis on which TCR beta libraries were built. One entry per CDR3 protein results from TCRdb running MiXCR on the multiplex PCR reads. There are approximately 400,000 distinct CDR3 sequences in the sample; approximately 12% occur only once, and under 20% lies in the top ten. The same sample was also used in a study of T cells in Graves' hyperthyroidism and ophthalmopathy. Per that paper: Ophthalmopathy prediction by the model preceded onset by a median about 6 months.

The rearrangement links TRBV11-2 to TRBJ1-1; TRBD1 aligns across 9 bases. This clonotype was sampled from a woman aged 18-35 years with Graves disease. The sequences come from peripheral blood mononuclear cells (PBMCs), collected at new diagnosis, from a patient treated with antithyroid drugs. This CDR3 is CASSAYRGLLNTEAFS. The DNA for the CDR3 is TGTGCCAGCAGCGCGTACAGGGGGCTTTTGAACACTGAAGCTTTCTCT.